The entry that follows covers one T cell receptor beta chain sequence. The antigen remains unidentified. The sample is drawn from a study of PD-1 blockade in classical Hodgkin lymphoma. Measured with immunoSEQ multiplex PCR; TCRdb has only the in-frame clones, and not every one. This sample yields about 20,000 clones, of which 75% to 95% are seen a single time; 6.9% belongs to the top ten. The time point: newly diagnosed, previously untreated cHL patient sample. Serving as comparison were PBMCs from newly diagnosed, untreated classical Hodgkin lymphoma, which were sequenced alongside the relapsed/refractory trial patients. Findings and limits, study-wide: Reported findings placed baseline TCR diversity lower in newly diagnosed patients (compared with healthy donors). No one has yet defined what causes the repertoire differences, which may be disease activity or prior therapy.

The TCR was taken from a human donor with classical Hodgkin lymphoma. Sequenced input: peripheral blood mononuclear cells (PBMCs).

In nucleotides, the CDR3 is TGTGCCAGCAGACCCGATTCGGCAGGCACCATATATTTT. It codes for CASRPDSAGTIYF. V usage is TRBV2 and J usage is TRBJ1-3; D is unclear. The CDR3 is 13 residues long. Trimming stripped 6 bases from V and 9 bases from J, with 15 bases between. From germline, CDR1 is SNHLY and CDR2 FYNNEI.